This T cell receptor (beta chain) is from a study of T cell responses to AZD1222 COVID-19 vaccine (dated by TCRdb to about 2021). In the study overall: Because spike-specific TCR depth and breadth did not differ between the two schedules, AZD1222 recipients who got a second dose at roughly 4 weeks were pooled with those who got a second dose at roughly 12 weeks. TCR sequencing covered roughly 230 trial participants: 200 to 210 given two doses of AZD1222 and 26 given two doses of MenACWY control vaccine. Trial participants were enrolled by age into 18-55, 56-69 and 70-plus year subgroups, with roughly 150, 30 and 60 TCR-sequenced participants respectively.

Points on this clone: Its binding antigen is unknown. The input lacks base qualities; no much larger clone sits a single base away.

What this sample's time point label stands for: baseline before first vaccination. Vaccinee samples were obtained from the UK trials COV001 and COV002, which included a single-blind randomized controlled phase 2/3 trial of AZD1222 (ChAdOx1 nCoV-19) in healthy adults. For TCRbeta chain sequencing, PBMC samples from trial participants were taken at day 0 and at day 28 after the second dose. Here is what the overall study found, with its caveats: Reportedly, almost half of the unique spike-specific TCRs recognized epitopes lying outside the regions that are mutated in the B.1.351 and B.1.1.7 variants. Because no samples from the day 14 peak response were available, repertoires could be characterized only after the peak T cell response. Spike-specific TCR breadth and depth rose significantly after two AZD1222 doses compared with day 0 and with MenACWY recipients. Most participants were white British and females outnumbered males, and the authors suggested that clonal diversity may have been underestimated. Conclusions about previously exposed vaccinees were limited because only a handful of AZD1222 recipients were SARS-CoV-2 seropositive at baseline. The 56-69-year group was small, and its depth increase did not reach significance, likely because of low power. Vaccine-associated CD4 TCRs spanned the whole spike protein, with dominant responses in regions 160-218 and 743-854.

The CDR3 regions of human TCRbeta chains were analyzed by immunosequencing. On the study's bioinformatics: TCRs in the repertoires were matched against a reference library of SARS-CoV-2-specific TCRs that had been generated with the MIRA antigen-specificity platform. Breadth was defined as the fraction of unique TCRs that were SARS-CoV-2-associated, and depth was defined as the fraction of total T cells that were SARS-CoV-2-associated. Using the MIRA data, each spike-specific TCR was assigned both to the spike region to which the TCR was reactive and to a CD4 or CD8 class. Log10-transformed breadth and depth values were compared by one-way ANOVA with Sidak's multiple comparisons tests. TCRdb retrieved this table from immuneACCESS and kept in-frame rearrangements only. Not all clones are present; in checked studies, unresolved V genes account for under half, and no reason is known for the remainder. The V and J calls and the clone size are those of that table, but D and trimming were determined from the DNA. The sample contains over 100,000 clones, around nine tenths of them found a single time. The ten largest clonotypes hold around 20% of the sample.

Sequences MNHNS (CDR1) and SASEGT (CDR2) are obtained from the germline V gene. Inclusive of the bounding cysteine and phenylalanine, the CDR3 is 13 residues long. Only the CDR3 region is kept as DNA, spanning 39 bases read in frame from base 1. The V and J ends are trimmed by 3 bases and 5 bases, leaving 10 bases between them. Sequenced material: peripheral blood, taken on day 0 of AZD1222 vaccination. The chain joins TRBV6-1 to TRBJ2-5; the D gene cannot be named for sure. The clonotype comes from an adult in good health. The CDR3 has the sequence CASSDRAAETQYF. Here is the DNA: TGTGCCAGCAGTGATAGGGCGGCGGAGACCCAGTACTTC.